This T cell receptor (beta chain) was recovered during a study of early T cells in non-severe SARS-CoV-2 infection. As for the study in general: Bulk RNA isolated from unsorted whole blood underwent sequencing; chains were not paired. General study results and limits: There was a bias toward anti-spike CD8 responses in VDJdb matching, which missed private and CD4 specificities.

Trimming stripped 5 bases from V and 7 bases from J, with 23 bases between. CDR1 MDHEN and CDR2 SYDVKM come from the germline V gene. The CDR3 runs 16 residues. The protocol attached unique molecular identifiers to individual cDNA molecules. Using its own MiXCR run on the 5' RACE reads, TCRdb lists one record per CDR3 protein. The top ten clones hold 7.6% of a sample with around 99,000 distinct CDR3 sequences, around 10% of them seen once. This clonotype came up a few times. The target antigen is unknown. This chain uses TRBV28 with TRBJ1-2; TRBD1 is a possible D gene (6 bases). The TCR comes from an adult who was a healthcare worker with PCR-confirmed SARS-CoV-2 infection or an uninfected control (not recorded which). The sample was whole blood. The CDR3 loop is CASSPDSPYSGGGYTF. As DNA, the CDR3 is TGTGCCAGCAGTCCGGACAGCCCCTATTCGGGGGGTGGCTACACCTTC.